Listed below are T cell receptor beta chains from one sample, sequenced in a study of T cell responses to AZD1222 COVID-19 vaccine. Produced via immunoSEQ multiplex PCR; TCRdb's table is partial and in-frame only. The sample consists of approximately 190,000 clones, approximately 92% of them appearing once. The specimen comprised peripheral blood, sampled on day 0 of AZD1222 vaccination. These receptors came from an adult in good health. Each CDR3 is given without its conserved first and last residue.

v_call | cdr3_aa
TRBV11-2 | ASSPKIDRANTGELF
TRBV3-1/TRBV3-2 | ASSQVYRTGELF
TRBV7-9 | ASSPDGAGTEAF
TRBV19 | ASSIRENTGELF
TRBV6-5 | AIERTGVHEQY
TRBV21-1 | ASSGRQEPCTDTQY
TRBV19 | ASSILWGGNQPQH
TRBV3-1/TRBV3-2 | ASSQGSDRIYLNTGELF
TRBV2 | ASSGQGTGAF
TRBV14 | ASSQDHPGSGTEAF
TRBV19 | ASSISRGPFGYT
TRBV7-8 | ASTGLPGRHQPQH
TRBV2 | ASSYSGGAF
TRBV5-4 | ASSSSGGSYSYEQY
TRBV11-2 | ASSSDAGGLGYGYT
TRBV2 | ASSGQGSDTQY
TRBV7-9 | ASSLDGTVSTDTQY
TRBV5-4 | ASRRDWGLSNQPQH
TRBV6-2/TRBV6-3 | ASSRGQGIGGYT
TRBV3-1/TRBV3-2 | ASSPPSAYEQY
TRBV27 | ASRGQGPRYGYT
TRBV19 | ASSSGGQYGYT
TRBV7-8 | ASSSGQGTHGYT
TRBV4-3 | ASSQDREGYNEQF
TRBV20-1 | SPAVYGYT
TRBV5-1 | ASSAPETGDTQY
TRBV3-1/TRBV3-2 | ASSSLGGLGTDTQY
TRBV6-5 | ASRGPGNTIY
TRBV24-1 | ATSDAGTGVDEQF
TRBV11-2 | ASSLLVRATQY
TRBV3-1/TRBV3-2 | ASSLSTGSNEKLF
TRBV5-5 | ASSQGQLETQY
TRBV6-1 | ASSDMGARSNQPQH
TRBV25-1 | ASSERAGGSYSYNEQF
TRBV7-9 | ASSPSDGKGSYEQY
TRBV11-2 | ASSSRLGAGDIQY
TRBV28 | ASSLRGLLSTDTQY
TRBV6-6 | ASSYPGVGNQPQH
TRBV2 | ASGGTGELF
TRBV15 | ATGTGSGDTQY
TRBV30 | AWSDRATAFNEKLF
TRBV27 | ASSFMDRPREKLF
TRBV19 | ASNPRMSSNQPQH
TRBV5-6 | ASSLAADTQY
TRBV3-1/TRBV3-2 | ASSQRATNEKLF
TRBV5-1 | ASSLYDFGGAYNEQF
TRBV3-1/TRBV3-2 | ASSQGHGNEQF
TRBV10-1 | ASRGQGARQF
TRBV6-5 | ASSGTGKSGYT
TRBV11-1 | ASSSDYLRETQY
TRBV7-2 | ASSLQGLNTEAF